Listed below are T cell receptor beta chains from one sample, sequenced in a study of cytomegalovirus exposure and HLA in healthy donors. Sequencing was performed with immunoSEQ multiplex PCR; in TCRdb, only in-frame clones are kept and a portion is missing. The data show 100,000 to 150,000 clones, with roughly 82% seen just once and 3.5% to 4% held by the top ten. The source material was PBMCs. Every receptor here comes from a human donor in good health. Each CDR3 is given with its conserved first and last residue. A D gene is named only where the DNA matches it firmly. The size entry is marked missing in some rows and otherwise reads once, few, many or a size class.

clone_size j_call v_call cdr3_length d_call cdr3_aa cdr3_nt
once TRBJ2-7 TRBV13 14 - CASSLDVRAVEQYF TGTGCCAGCAGCTTAGATGTCAGGGCCGTAGAGCAGTACTTC
few TRBJ2-7 TRBV5-4 15 - CASSSPRGSSYEQYF TGTGCCAGCAGCTCCCCCCGGGGAAGCTCCTACGAGCAGTACTTC
- TRBJ2-2 TRBV6-1 15 TRBD2 CASRSGRVNTGELFF TGTGCCAGCAGAAGCGGGAGAGTAAACACCGGGGAGCTGTTTTTT
- TRBJ1-5 TRBV28 15 - CASLKGGSSNQPQHF TGTGCCAGCTTAAAAGGGGGTAGTAGCAATCAGCCCCAGCATTTT
- TRBJ2-7 TRBV28 14 - CASSLSGYAYEQYF TGTGCCAGCAGTTTGTCGGGATATGCCTACGAGCAGTACTTC
- TRBJ2-3 TRBV7-3 17 TRBD1 CASSLMGTGGPADTQYF TGTGCCAGCAGCTTAATGGGTACAGGGGGCCCTGCAGATACGCAGTATTTT
- TRBJ1-1 TRBV27 13 - CASRTGTNTEAFF TGTGCCAGCAGGACAGGCACGAACACTGAAGCTTTCTTT
few TRBJ2-5 TRBV7-7 18 TRBD2 CASSRGTSGILVQETQYF TGTGCTAGCAGCAGAGGGACTAGCGGGATCCTGGTCCAAGAGACCCAGTACTTC
- TRBJ2-2 TRBV10-3 15 TRBD2 CAISENTSGSRELFF TGTGCCATCAGTGAGAATACTAGCGGGAGCAGGGAGCTGTTTTTT
- TRBJ2-1 TRBV6-1 16 TRBD1 CASSEAAGTGTNEQFF TGTGCCAGCAGTGAAGCGGCCGGGACAGGAACGAATGAGCAGTTCTTC
- TRBJ1-1 TRBV19 16 TRBD1 CASSPPGRQGGSEAFF TGTGCCAGTAGTCCCCCGGGGAGACAGGGCGGCTCTGAAGCTTTCTTT
- TRBJ2-3 TRBV5-1 16 - CASSSQGTPSTDTQYF TGCGCCAGCAGCAGCCAGGGGACACCTAGCACAGATACGCAGTATTTT
few TRBJ2-1 TRBV11-3 15 TRBD2 CASSSLAGGYNEQFF TGTGCCAGCAGCTCTTTAGCGGGGGGGTACAATGAGCAGTTCTTC
- TRBJ1-5 TRBV14 14 - CATSGSNSNQPQHF TGTGCCACAAGCGGGTCCAATAGCAATCAGCCCCAGCATTTT
- TRBJ2-5 TRBV9 14 TRBD1 CASSVTGQQETQYF TGTGCCAGCAGCGTAACGGGACAGCAAGAGACCCAGTACTTC
few TRBJ2-1 TRBV5-1 17 TRBD2 CASSRPGLAGAHNEQFF TGCGCCAGCAGCAGGCCGGGACTAGCGGGAGCCCACAATGAGCAGTTCTTC
- TRBJ2-6 TRBV7-2 16 - CASSSGHYSGANVLTF TGTGCCAGCAGCTCCGGACATTACTCTGGGGCCAACGTCCTGACTTTC
medium-sized TRBJ2-3 TRBV25-1 15 TRBD1 CASSVSDRELDTQYF TGTGCCAGCAGTGTGTCTGACAGGGAGCTGGATACGCAGTATTTT
- TRBJ2-4 TRBV28 16 TRBD1 CASSSPPGQGVDIQYF TGTGCCAGCAGTTCCCCCCCGGGACAGGGAGTGGACATTCAGTACTTC
- TRBJ1-5 TRBV6-5 14 - CASSYSQGYQPQHF TGTGCCAGCAGTTACTCACAGGGATATCAGCCCCAGCATTTT
once TRBJ1-4 TRBV11-2 15 - CASSLAWGLGEKLFF TGTGCCAGCAGCTTAGCCTGGGGGCTCGGTGAAAAACTGTTTTTT
- TRBJ1-5 TRBV6-1 17 - CASSEDLGLYSNQPQHF TGTGCCAGCAGTGAAGATTTGGGACTGTATAGCAATCAGCCCCAGCATTTT
- TRBJ1-1 TRBV5-1 14 TRBD1 CASSLVGTALGAFF TGCGCCAGCAGCTTGGTAGGGACAGCCTTAGGGGCTTTCTTT
- TRBJ1-2 TRBV5-4 15 TRBD1 CASSWGQGRSGGYTF TGTGCCAGCAGCTGGGGACAGGGTAGAAGTGGGGGCTACACCTTC
once TRBJ2-7 TRBV7-6 15 TRBD1 CASSLAGQGAYEQYF TGTGCCAGCAGCTTAGCGGGACAGGGGGCCTACGAGCAGTACTTC
- TRBJ2-6 TRBV27 16 - CASSSTPGSGANVLTF TGTGCCAGCAGTTCAACCCCAGGGTCTGGGGCCAACGTCCTGACTTTC
- TRBJ2-7 TRBV28 12 - CASVATDSEQYF TGTGCCAGCGTCGCAACCGACTCCGAGCAGTACTTC
- TRBJ2-1 TRBV18 16 TRBD2 CASSPSGTSVTDEQFF TGTGCCAGCTCACCCTCCGGGACTAGCGTGACCGATGAGCAGTTCTTC
- TRBJ2-7 TRBV10-3 15 TRBD1 CAISEGVDRGDEQYF TGTGCCATCAGTGAAGGGGTGGACAGGGGCGACGAGCAGTACTTC
few TRBJ2-7 TRBV29-1 15 TRBD1 CSVEGRGYRPYEQYF TGCAGCGTTGAGGGCAGGGGGTATAGGCCCTACGAGCAGTACTTC
- TRBJ1-2 TRBV7-8 14 - CASSLGIDSYGYTF TGTGCCAGCAGCTTGGGGATCGACAGCTATGGCTACACCTTC
few TRBJ1-2 TRBV7-2 12 - CASSLVTRGYTF TGTGCCAGCAGCTTAGTAACGCGGGGCTACACCTTC
- TRBJ1-4 TRBV10-3 14 TRBD1 CAISPTGREEKLFF TGTGCCATCAGCCCGACAGGGCGAGAGGAAAAACTGTTTTTT
- TRBJ2-5 TRBV5-1 12 TRBD2 CASSTGTSGSNF TGCGCCAGCAGCACCGGGACTAGCGGGAGTAACTTC
few TRBJ1-2 TRBV7-9 15 TRBD1 CASSQDGAGGGGYTF TGTGCCAGCAGCCAAGATGGGGCAGGGGGCGGCGGCTACACCTTC
- TRBJ1-1 TRBV10-3 12 TRBD1 CAITLAGGEAFF TGTGCCATCACGCTGGCAGGGGGCGAAGCTTTCTTT
- TRBJ1-2 TRBV29-1 14 - CSVEQAGAGYGYTF TGCAGCGTTGAACAAGCAGGGGCTGGCTATGGCTACACCTTC
- TRBJ1-5 TRBV9 14 - CASSVGVEDQPQHF TGTGCCAGCAGCGTAGGAGTAGAGGATCAGCCCCAGCATTTT
- TRBJ2-3 TRBV6-4 15 TRBD2 CASSALGTNTDTQYF TGTGCCAGCAGTGCCCTCGGGACTAACACAGATACGCAGTATTTT
- TRBJ1-2 TRBV19 14 - CASSSAAGIGGYTF TGTGCCAGTAGTAGTGCCGCGGGTATAGGTGGCTACACCTTC
- TRBJ2-1 TRBV27 13 - CASRRISGNEQFF TGTGCCAGCCGCCGTATTTCCGGGAATGAGCAGTTCTTC
- TRBJ2-5 TRBV5-1 15 - CASSRQGQFQETQYF TGCGCCAGCAGTAGGCAAGGACAGTTCCAAGAGACCCAGTACTTC
- TRBJ1-1 TRBV7-3 16 TRBD1 CASSTTGVGSNTEAFF TGTGCCAGCAGCACAACAGGGGTAGGATCAAACACTGAAGCTTTCTTT
- TRBJ1-1 TRBV11-3 14 - CASSLGRGGTEAFF TGTGCCAGCAGCTTAGGGCGGGGTGGTACTGAAGCTTTCTTT
- TRBJ2-2 TRBV29-1 14 TRBD1 CSVETGLGTGELFF TGCAGCGTTGAGACAGGGCTCGGCACCGGGGAGCTGTTTTTT
once TRBJ2-3 TRBV10-3 18 TRBD2 CAITPHSPLAESTDTQYF TGTGCCATCACTCCCCATTCCCCGCTAGCGGAGAGCACAGATACGCAGTATTTT
- TRBJ2-5 TRBV5-6 17 TRBD2 CASSLIGRGGVQETQYF TGTGCCAGCAGCTTGATCGGGCGGGGGGGGGTACAAGAGACCCAGTACTTC